A single sample is the source of the 7 T cell receptor beta chains below, sequenced in a study of CD8 T cells in ankylosing spondylitis. TCRdb processed the 5' RACE reads anew with MiXCR; each CDR3 protein has one entry. The data hold about 200,000 distinct CDR3 sequences, with over 10% observed a single time. Sample: blood, either unsorted or a sorted T cell fraction (not recorded which). All receptors come from a male donor with ankylosing spondylitis or in good health (not recorded which).

In DNA, the CDR3 is TGTGCCAGCAGCCATCACTCGGGGTCCGATGAGCAGTTCTTC. It translates to CASSHHSGSDEQFF. The chain employs TRBV3-1 and TRBJ2-1, with a weak D call TRBD2 (5 bases). Germline-derived CDR1 and CDR2 are LGHDT and YNNKEL (reference sequence). This CDR3 region has 14 residues. Trimming cost V 3 bases and J 8 bases, with 14 bases left between them.

This clonotype has just a few counts. The chain is built from TRBV4-1 and TRBJ2-2; unclear D gene. V was clipped by 4 bases and J by 2 bases, with 8 bases between them. There are 14 residues in the CDR3. Per the germline V gene, CDR1 is MGHRA and CDR2 is YSYEKL. The CDR3 loop is CASSRNTNTGELFF. CDR3 bases: TGCGCCAGCAGCCGGAACACCAACACCGGGGAGCTGTTTTTT.

V gene TRBV5-1 combines with J gene TRBJ2-5; maybe TRBD2 (7 bases). Trimming took off 4 bases at V and 4 bases at J, with 11 bases between the two ends. CDR3 size: 13 residues. Per germline, CDR1 SGHRS and CDR2 YFSETQ. CDR3 in DNA: TGCGCCAGCAGCGAGGGGGAGGGAGAGACCCAGTACTTC. Translating gives CASSEGEGETQYF.

This clonotype has only a few counts. The V call is TRBV5-6, the J call TRBJ2-3, with 11 bases lining up with TRBD2. Trimming took 2 bases from V and 2 from J; bases not matched to a gene: 1. CDR1 and CDR2 from the germline V gene are SGHDT and YYEEEE. The CDR3 is 15 residues long. CDR3 sequence: CASSLLAGATDTQYF. CDR3 DNA sequence: TGTGCCAGCAGCTTACTAGCGGGGGCCACAGATACGCAGTATTTT.

In this sample, this clonotype turned up a few times. The rearrangement links TRBV28 to TRBJ2-7, with D tentatively TRBD1 or TRBD2 (5 bases each). This CDR3 is built from 12 residues. V was cut by 6 bases and J by 5 bases, with 11 bases left in between. Germline CDR1 is MDHEN and CDR2 is SYDVKM. The CDR3 here is CASSWGGHEQYF. The CDR3 bases are TGTGCCAGCAGCTGGGGCGGGCACGAGCAGTACTTC.

The rearrangement joins TRBV5-6 to TRBJ2-1; D is undetermined. The CDR3 spans 13 residues. Germline V gene lookup returns CDR1 SGHDT and CDR2 YYEEEE. V lost 0 bases and J lost 8, with 9 bases in between. DNA of the CDR3: TGTGCCAGCAGCTTGGAGTACCTAGATGAGCAGTTCTTC. This translates into CASSLEYLDEQFF.

This clonotype was recorded a few times. This sequence joins TRBV19 and TRBJ2-1, with D unresolved. This CDR3 has 14 amino acids. Trimming removed 7 bases at V and 8 bases at J, with 18 bases between. Germline V lookup: CDR1 LNHDA, CDR2 SQIVND (reference sequence). The CDR3, as DNA: TGTGCCAGTAAAACCAGAAATCGTAGGGATGAGCAGTTCTTC. Amino acids: CASKTRNRRDEQFF.